This T cell receptor beta chain was recovered during a study of T-cell memory formation after mild COVID-19. J gave up 6 bases and V 2 bases, and 2 bases lay outside the gene matches. Looked up from germline, CDR1 is MNHEY and CDR2 is SVGAGI. This CDR3 is built from 13 residues. Only a few counts were recorded for this clonotype. The antigen remains undetermined. TCRdb reprocessed the 5' RACE reads via MiXCR and lists one record per CDR3 protein. The table shows about 140,000 distinct CDR3 sequences, with 13% to 15% occurring only once. Notes on the study in general: The CD4+ clones that contracted clustered mainly within CM and EM, and the CD8+ clones concentrated in EMRA.

The sequenced sample was PBMCs or a T cell subset sorted from them (not recorded which). The sequence derives from an adult woman who had mild COVID-19 (a few samples of this study predate the infection). Cell type and time point are not known. The gene calls are TRBV6-5 and TRBJ2-7, with 9 bases identical to TRBD2. For the CDR3, the DNA is TGTGCCAGCAGTTACCAGACTAGCGGCGAGCAGTACTTC. Translated: CASSYQTSGEQYF.